A selection of T cell receptor beta chains follows, all from one sample in a study of blood T cell repertoires in COVID-19. Profiled with immunoSEQ multiplex PCR; TCRdb holds only in-frame clones, not every one. The sample includes around 200,000 clones, 85% to 90% of them seen just once. The sequenced sample consisted of PBMCs or T cells enriched from blood (not recorded which). These receptors were taken from a young man who had recovered from COVID-19. CDR3s include the opening cysteine and the closing phenylalanine or tryptophan. A D gene is named only where the DNA matches it firmly. Rows may omit the clone size; those that give it use once, few, many or a size class.

size	J	V	D	DNA	CDR3
NA	TRBJ2-7	TRBV6-2/TRBV6-3	TRBD1	TGTGCCAGCAGTTACTACCACGACAGGGCCGAGCAGTACTTC	CASSYYHDRAEQYF
once	TRBJ1-2	TRBV6-5	NA	TGTGCCAGCGGTAGGGTTCAGGGGTCTAACTATGGCTACACCTTC	CASGRVQGSNYGYTF
few	TRBJ1-2	TRBV7-9	TRBD1	TGTGCCAGCAGCTTATTGCCACAGGGGGCTGATGGCTACACCTTC	CASSLLPQGADGYTF
NA	TRBJ1-2	TRBV9	NA	TGTGCCAGCAGCGCTCAGGGGAAGGATGGCTACACCTTC	CASSAQGKDGYTF
NA	TRBJ1-1	TRBV4-3	NA	TGCGCCAGCAGCCAAGAAGCGCGAATGAACACTGAAGCTTTCTTT	CASSQEARMNTEAFF
NA	TRBJ2-1	TRBV5-5	NA	TGTGCCAGCAGCTTGTTTTGGCCCCCGGGATTCAATGAGCAGTTCTTC	CASSLFWPPGFNEQFF
NA	TRBJ2-1	TRBV9	NA	TGTGCCAGCAGCGACTTGAACAATGAGCAGTTCTTC	CASSDLNNEQFF
once	TRBJ2-2	TRBV9	TRBD2	TGTGCCAGCAGCGTAGTAGGCGGGGGGACGAACACCGGGGAGCTGTTTTTT	CASSVVGGGTNTGELFF
NA	TRBJ1-1	TRBV6-6	TRBD1	TGTGCCAGCCGACAGGGAATGAACACTGAAGCTTTCTTT	CASRQGMNTEAFF
NA	TRBJ2-6	TRBV19	NA	TGTGCCAGTAGTATAGATCGAGAGGGCCCTGGGGCCAACGTCCTGACTTTC	CASSIDREGPGANVLTF
NA	TRBJ2-7	TRBV4-3	NA	TGCGCCAGCAGCCAAGGAGAGTTCGCATACGAGCAGTACTTC	CASSQGEFAYEQYF
NA	TRBJ2-7	TRBV5-1	NA	TGCGCCAGCAGCTTGGGGGGCAAATCCTACGAGCAGTACTTC	CASSLGGKSYEQYF
NA	TRBJ2-1	TRBV27	TRBD2	TGTGCCAGCAGTCCTCTAGCGGGAGGGCCGCAAAATGAGCAGTTCTTC	CASSPLAGGPQNEQFF
NA	TRBJ1-1	TRBV4-2	TRBD1	TGTGCCAGCAGCCAAGATAGGGACAGGGTCCCTTTCTTT	CASSQDRDRVPFF
once	TRBJ2-2	TRBV28	TRBD2	TGTGCCAGCAGTTCTACTAGCGGGAGTAGGGGCACCGGGGAGCTGTTTTTT	CASSSTSGSRGTGELFF
NA	TRBJ2-1	TRBV7-6	TRBD1	TGTGCCAGCTCGAGGGACAGGGTAAGAAATGAGCAGTTCTTC	CASSRDRVRNEQFF
NA	TRBJ2-3	TRBV9	NA	TGTGCCAGCAGCGTAGCTAGCGACACGCAGTATTTT	CASSVASDTQYF
NA	TRBJ2-3	TRBV2	NA	TGTGCCAGCAGTGCCGCGGACTCATATACGCAGTATTTT	CASSAADSYTQYF
NA	TRBJ2-2	TRBV28	NA	TGTGCCAGCAGTTTAGTCGGGGGGCGGGACACCGGGGAGCTGTTTTTT	CASSLVGGRDTGELFF
NA	TRBJ2-7	TRBV6-5	TRBD1	TGTGCCAGCAGTAAGCCGGGACAGGGGAACTACGAGCAGTACTTC	CASSKPGQGNYEQYF
few	TRBJ1-5	TRBV7-9	NA	TGTGCCAGCAGCTCCACTAGACAAGACAATCAGCCCCAGCATTTT	CASSSTRQDNQPQHF
NA	TRBJ1-4	TRBV7-7	NA	TGTGCCAGCAGCTTAGTAGAGGGCTCAACTAATGAAAAACTGTTTTTT	CASSLVEGSTNEKLFF
NA	TRBJ1-2	TRBV10-3	NA	TGTGCCATCAGCCTCGGGGACTTGAACTATGGCTACACCTTC	CAISLGDLNYGYTF
NA	TRBJ2-7	TRBV27	TRBD1	TGTGCCAGCAGATTTGGACAGGGCTACTCCTACGAGCAGTACTTC	CASRFGQGYSYEQYF
NA	TRBJ2-7	TRBV11-2	TRBD2	TGTGCCAGCAGCGCCCAGGGGACTAGCGGGAGGCGGGAGCAGTACTTC	CASSAQGTSGRREQYF
NA	TRBJ2-7	TRBV24-1	TRBD1	TGTGCCACCAGTGATCCCGGGACAGGGGGCAGGGAGCAGTACTTC	CATSDPGTGGREQYF
NA	TRBJ2-2	TRBV7-9	TRBD1	TGTGCCAGCGGACAGGGAGGAAACACCGGGGAGCTGTTTTTT	CASGQGGNTGELFF
NA	TRBJ2-7	TRBV2	NA	TGTGCCAGCAGTCGGGGACAACACTACGAGCAGTACTTC	CASSRGQHYEQYF
NA	TRBJ2-2	TRBV25-1	NA	TGTGCCAGCAGTGAACGACCAGGAGGATGGAACACCGGGGAGCTGTTTTTT	CASSERPGGWNTGELFF
NA	TRBJ1-4	TRBV7-8	NA	TGTGCCAGCAGCTTGGGGGGGGCGGGTGAAAAACTGTTTTTT	CASSLGGAGEKLFF
NA	TRBJ1-1	TRBV12-3/TRBV12-4	NA	TGTGCCAGCAGTTTCGGCACTGAAGCTTTCTTT	CASSFGTEAFF
NA	TRBJ1-4	TRBV19	NA	TGTGCCAGTAGTATCGGGGGTGAAAAACTGTTTTTT	CASSIGGEKLFF
NA	TRBJ1-6	TRBV4-3	NA	TGCGCCAGCAGCCAAGATCTTGATCGGGGAAATTCACCCCTCCACTTT	CASSQDLDRGNSPLHF
NA	TRBJ1-2	TRBV7-9	NA	TGTGCCAGCAGCTCGCTGAGAGGCTATGGCTACACCTTC	CASSSLRGYGYTF
NA	TRBJ1-2	TRBV5-4	TRBD1	TGTGCCAGCAGCTTGGGGAAGGGACAGGGCAACGTTGGCTACACCTTC	CASSLGKGQGNVGYTF
many	TRBJ2-1	TRBV7-6	NA	TGTGCCAGCAGCTTAGTAGGCGGGATCGTCCCGAACCTATACAATGAGCAGTTCTTC	CASSLVGGIVPNLYNEQFF
NA	TRBJ1-5	TRBV16	TRBD1	TGTGCCAGCAGCCCCCCGGACAGGGGGCGGTATAGCAATCAGCCCCAGCATTTT	CASSPPDRGRYSNQPQHF
NA	TRBJ1-5	TRBV27	NA	TGTGCCAGCAGTTCCGAAGACAGACGTCAGCCCCAGCATTTT	CASSSEDRRQPQHF
NA	TRBJ1-5	TRBV7-2	NA	TGTGCCAGCAGCGCCCAGGTCAATCAGCCCCAGCATTTT	CASSAQVNQPQHF
once	TRBJ1-3	TRBV18	NA	TGTGCCAGCTCACCAAATCGGTCAGGGGCTGGAAACACCATATATTTT	CASSPNRSGAGNTIYF
NA	TRBJ1-2	TRBV27	NA	TGTGCCAGCAGGGACAGCCTCTACGGCTATGGCTACACCTTC	CASRDSLYGYGYTF
NA	TRBJ1-1	TRBV30	TRBD1	TGTGCCTGGAGTCAAAACCGACAGGGGGCGCAGAACACTGAAGCTTTCTTT	CAWSQNRQGAQNTEAFF
NA	TRBJ2-7	TRBV19	TRBD1	TGTGCCAGTAGTATAATAAGGGGACAGGGAAACTACGAGCAGTACTTC	CASSIIRGQGNYEQYF
NA	TRBJ2-1	TRBV7-9	TRBD2	TGTGCCAGCAGCTTTGGACTAGCGGGATACAATGAGCAGTTCTTC	CASSFGLAGYNEQFF
NA	TRBJ2-7	TRBV4-3	TRBD1	TGCGCCAGCAGCCATGGACAGGGCCCCTACGAGCAGTACTTC	CASSHGQGPYEQYF
NA	TRBJ1-1	TRBV5-5	NA	TGTGCCAGCAGCTTGTCGCGGATAGCTGAAGCTTTCTTT	CASSLSRIAEAFF
NA	TRBJ1-6	TRBV30	TRBD1	TGTGCCTGGAGTCCTCCTGACAGGGATAATTCACCCCTCCACTTT	CAWSPPDRDNSPLHF